The clone carrying this TCR beta chain was observed a handful of times. The antigen remains undetermined. Researchers generated TCR beta cDNA from about 460 ng of total RNA, relying on a constant-region primer. ARM-PCR was slightly modified, and three nested multiplex PCR rounds with it gave rise to the TCR beta libraries. In the first two PCR rounds, TRBV1-TRBV30 forward primers were paired with a C-beta reverse primer, and each round lasted approximately 9 cycles. One entry per CDR3 protein results from TCRdb running MiXCR on the multiplex PCR reads. The data show tens of thousands of distinct CDR3 sequences, 72% seen once. This entry is derived from a study of tumor-infiltrating lymphocytes in primary liver carcinoma. Overall study context: Samples had roughly 3.65 to 7.5 million productive TCRbeta reads, comparable between tissue types. Study-wide findings and caveats: Among the pair types, tumor region pairs showed more overlap than tumor-adjacent and tumor-blood pairs.

The CDR3 spans 14 residues. The V gene's germline CDR1 is SNHLY and CDR2 FYNNEI. Deletions cut 8 bases from V and 4 bases from J, with 15 bases between. Starting material for RNA and DNA co-extraction consisted of about 17-30 mg of unsorted bulk tissue. The patients lived with chronic HBV infection and had not yet received any treatment. The rearrangement links TRBV2 to TRBJ2-1; D gene unclear. The origin of this receptor is a man in his forties or fifties with primary liver carcinoma and hepatitis B virus infection. Source material: liver tumor tissue from sampling region 1. Subset indicated: tumor region T1, superior pole. The chain's CDR3 is CASAGMGRYNEQFF. CDR3 DNA sequence: TGTGCCAGCGCTGGGATGGGCAGATACAATGAGCAGTTCTTC.